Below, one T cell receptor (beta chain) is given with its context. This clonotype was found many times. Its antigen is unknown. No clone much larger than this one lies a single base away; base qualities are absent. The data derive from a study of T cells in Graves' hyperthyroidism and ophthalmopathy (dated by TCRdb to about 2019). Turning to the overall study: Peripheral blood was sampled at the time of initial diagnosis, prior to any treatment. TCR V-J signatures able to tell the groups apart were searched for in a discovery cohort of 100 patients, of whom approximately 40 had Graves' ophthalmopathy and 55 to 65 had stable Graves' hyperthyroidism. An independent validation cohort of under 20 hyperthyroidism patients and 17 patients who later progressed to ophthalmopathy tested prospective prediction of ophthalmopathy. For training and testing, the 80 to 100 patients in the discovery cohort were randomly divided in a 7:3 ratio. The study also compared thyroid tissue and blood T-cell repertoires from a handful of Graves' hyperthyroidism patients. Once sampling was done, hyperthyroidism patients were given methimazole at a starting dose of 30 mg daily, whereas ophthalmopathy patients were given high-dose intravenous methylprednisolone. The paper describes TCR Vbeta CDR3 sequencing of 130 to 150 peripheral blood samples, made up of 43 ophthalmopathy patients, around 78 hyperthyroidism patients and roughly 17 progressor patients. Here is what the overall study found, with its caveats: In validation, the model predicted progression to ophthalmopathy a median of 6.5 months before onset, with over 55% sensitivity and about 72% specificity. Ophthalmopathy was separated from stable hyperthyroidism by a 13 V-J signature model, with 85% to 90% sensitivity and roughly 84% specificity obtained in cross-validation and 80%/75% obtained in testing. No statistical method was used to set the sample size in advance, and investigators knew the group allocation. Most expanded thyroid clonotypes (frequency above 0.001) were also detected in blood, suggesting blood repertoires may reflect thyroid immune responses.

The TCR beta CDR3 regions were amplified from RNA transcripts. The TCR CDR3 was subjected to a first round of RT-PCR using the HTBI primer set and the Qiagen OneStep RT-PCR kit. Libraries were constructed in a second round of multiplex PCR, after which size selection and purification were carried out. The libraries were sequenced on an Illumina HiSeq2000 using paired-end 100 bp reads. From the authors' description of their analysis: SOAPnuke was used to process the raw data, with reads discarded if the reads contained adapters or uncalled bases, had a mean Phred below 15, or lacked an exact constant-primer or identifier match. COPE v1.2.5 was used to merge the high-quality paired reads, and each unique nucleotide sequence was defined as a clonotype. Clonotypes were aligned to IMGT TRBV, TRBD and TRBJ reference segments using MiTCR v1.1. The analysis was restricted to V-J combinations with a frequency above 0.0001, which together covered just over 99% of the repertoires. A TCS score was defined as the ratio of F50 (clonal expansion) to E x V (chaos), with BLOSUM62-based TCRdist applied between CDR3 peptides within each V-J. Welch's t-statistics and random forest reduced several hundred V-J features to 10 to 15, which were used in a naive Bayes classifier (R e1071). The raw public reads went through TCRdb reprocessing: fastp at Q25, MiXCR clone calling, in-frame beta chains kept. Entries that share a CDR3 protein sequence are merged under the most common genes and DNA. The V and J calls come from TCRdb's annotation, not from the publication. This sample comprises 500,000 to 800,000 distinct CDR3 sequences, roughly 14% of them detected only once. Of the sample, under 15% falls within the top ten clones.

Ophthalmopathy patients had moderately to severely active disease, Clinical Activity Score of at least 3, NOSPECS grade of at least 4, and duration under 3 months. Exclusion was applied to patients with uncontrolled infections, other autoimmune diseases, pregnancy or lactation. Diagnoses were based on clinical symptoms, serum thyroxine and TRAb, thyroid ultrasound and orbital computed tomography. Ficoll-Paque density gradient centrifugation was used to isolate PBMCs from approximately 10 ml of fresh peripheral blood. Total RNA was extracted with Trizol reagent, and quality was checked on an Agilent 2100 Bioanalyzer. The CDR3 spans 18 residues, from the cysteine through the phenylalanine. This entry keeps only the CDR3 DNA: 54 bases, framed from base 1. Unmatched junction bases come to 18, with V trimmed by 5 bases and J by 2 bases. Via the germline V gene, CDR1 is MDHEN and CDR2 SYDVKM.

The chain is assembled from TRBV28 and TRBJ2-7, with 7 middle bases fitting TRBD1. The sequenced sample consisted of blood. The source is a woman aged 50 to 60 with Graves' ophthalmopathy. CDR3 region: CASSLDRGRDRVTYEQYF. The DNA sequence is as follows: TGTGCCAGCAGTCTGGATAGAGGACGCGACAGGGTTACCTACGAGCAGTACTTC.